One sample yielded the 27 T cell receptor beta chains listed below, sequenced in a study of T cell changes during pregnancy in multiple sclerosis. Clones were sequenced by immunoSEQ multiplex PCR, and TCRdb holds only the in-frame ones, with some missing. The sample contains almost 95,000 clones, roughly 90% of which appear only once. Sequencing was performed on peripheral blood, taken in the first trimester of pregnancy. The receptors come from a female donor with multiple sclerosis, enrolled in a pregnancy study.

CDR3 region: CASSLLREGLGEGSGELFF. CDR3 bases: TGTGCCAGCAGTTTATTGCGGGAGGGCCTAGGAGAAGGTTCCGGGGAGCTGTTTTTT. The V gene is TRBV27, the J gene TRBJ2-2, with 9 positions matching TRBD2. Germline lookup yields CDR1 MNHEY and CDR2 SMNVEV (reference sequence). This CDR3 has 19 amino acids. After removal of 1 base from V and 6 bases from J, the junction contained 15 bases not matched to a gene.

This clone was detected only once. The rearrangement uses TRBV5-5 and TRBJ2-7, with TRBD1 as a possible D gene (6 bases). With 4 bases removed from V and 2 bases from J, the gap between germline ends came to 16 bases. The V gene's germline CDR1 is SGHKS and CDR2 YYEKEE (reference sequence). This CDR3 comprises 15 residues. CDR3 in DNA: TGTGCCAGCAGCGCTGGACAGCTGACTACCTACGAGCAGTACTTC. This codes for CASSAGQLTTYEQYF. Together with reference TRBV5-5 and TRBJ2-7, the CDR3 gives the full variable domain: DAGVTQSPTHLIKTRGQQVTLRCSPISGHKSVSWYQQVLGQGPQFIFQYYEKEERGRGNFPDRFSARQFPNYSSELNVNALLLGDSALYLCASSAGQLTTYEQYFGPGTRLTVT.

V gene TRBV7-6 combines with J gene TRBJ2-5; a possible D gene is TRBD1 (6 bases). This CDR3 is 15 amino acids long. The germline V gene has CDR1 SGHVS and CDR2 FNYEAQ. V dropped 2 bases and J dropped 3 bases, with 13 bases sitting between them. The CDR3 reads CASSLRRQVKETQYF. The CDR3 nucleotides read TGTGCCAGCAGCTTAAGGAGACAGGTTAAAGAGACCCAGTACTTC.

The V and J genes are TRBV28 and TRBJ2-4, with 12 bases that match TRBD2. V was clipped by 6 bases and J by 16 bases; unmatched bases: 13. The germline gives CDR1 MDHEN, CDR2 SYDVKM. The CDR3 sequence is 14 residues long. The CDR3 loop is CASRGASGRAYIYF. In DNA, the CDR3 is TGTGCCAGCAGGGGAGCTAGCGGGAGGGCCTACATATACTTC.

This chain joins TRBV9 and TRBJ2-1; TRBD1 aligns across 8 bases. J lost 4 bases, V lost 0 bases, and 6 bases had no gene match. The germline gives CDR1 SGDLS, CDR2 YYNGEE. CDR3 length: 16 residues. The CDR3 nucleotides read TGTGCCAGCAGCGTAGAGACAGGGGTTGGTTACAATGAGCAGTTCTTC. Protein sequence: CASSVETGVGYNEQFF.

This chain connects TRBV11-2 to TRBJ2-5; perhaps TRBD1 as D (6 bases). The CDR3 has 19 amino acids. CDR1 SGHAT and CDR2 FQNNGV come from the germline V gene. The ends were cut back, 1 base at V and 7 bases at J, with 28 bases in the middle. CDR3 loop: CASSLVFGQGPQDFGTQYF. In DNA, the CDR3 is TGTGCCAGCAGCTTAGTTTTTGGGCAGGGGCCCCAGGATTTCGGGACCCAGTACTTC.

This rearrangement joins TRBV6-5 to TRBJ2-7; 9 positions match TRBD1. The CDR3 is 15 amino acids. J gave up 4 bases and V 6 bases, and 10 bases lay outside the gene matches. Germline loops: CDR1 MNHEY, CDR2 SVGAGI. CDR3 sequence (DNA): TGTGCCAGCAGACCTTCCCCGGGACAGGGATACGAGCAGTACTTC. This sequence encodes CASRPSPGQGYEQYF.

In its sample, this clone was seen once. The rearrangement uses TRBV4-1 and TRBJ1-5; D gene unclear. Per the germline V gene, CDR1 is MGHRA and CDR2 is YSYEKL. CDR3 size: 13 residues. V gave up 3 bases and J gave up 3 bases, with 6 bases separating them. Here the CDR3 DNA reads TGCGCCAGCAGCCACCTTCCCAATCAGCCCCAGCATTTT. This translates into CASSHLPNQPQHF.

This rearrangement joins TRBV9 to TRBJ2-7, with 12 positions matching TRBD1. Looked up from germline, CDR1 is SGDLS and CDR2 is YYNGEE. The V and J ends lost 1 base and 1 base, in that order; junction bases with no gene match: 15. The CDR3 runs to 20 residues. The CDR3 coding sequence is TGTGCCAGCAGCGTATCCGGGACAGGGGGCGAGGTTCTTATTTCCTACGAGCAGTACTTC. Translating gives CASSVSGTGGEVLISYEQYF.

The J gene is TRBJ1-1, the V gene TRBV5-6; possibly TRBD1 for D (5 bases). Germline V gives CDR1 SGHDT, CDR2 YYEEEE. This CDR3 has 15 residues. Trimming cost V 4 bases and J 0 bases, with 13 bases left between them. The CDR3 sequence is CASSTDSVMNTEAFF. CDR3 bases: TGTGCCAGCAGCACCGACAGTGTAATGAACACTGAAGCTTTCTTT.

This clone was found once. The chain combines TRBV15 with TRBJ2-7; TRBD1 agrees at 10 bases. Germline values: CDR1 LNHNV, CDR2 YYDKDF (reference sequence). The ends lost 4 bases at V and 6 bases at J; junction bases unmatched: 3. This CDR3 has 13 residues. The CDR3: CATSTGQGGEQYF. CDR3 sequence (DNA): TGTGCCACCAGCACCGGACAGGGGGGCGAGCAGTACTTC.

The chain combines TRBV27 with TRBJ1-5, with D tentatively TRBD1 (5 bases). Per germline, CDR1 MNHEY and CDR2 SMNVEV (reference sequence). This CDR3 region has 13 residues. V lost 2 bases to trimming and J lost 7 bases, with 9 bases between them. The CDR3 protein is CASSLLGGQPQHF. The DNA of the CDR3 is TGTGCCAGCAGTTTACTGGGGGGGCAGCCCCAGCATTTT.

The V and J genes are TRBV19 and TRBJ2-1; D gene ambiguous. The CDR3 length is 11 residues. Between the trimmed V and J ends, which lost 6 bases and 5 bases, there was a span of 5 bases. Germline lookup yields CDR1 LNHDA and CDR2 SQIVND (reference sequence). CDR3 coding DNA: TGTGCCAGTAGGAACAACAATGAGCAGTTCTTC. Amino acids: CASRNNNEQFF. The variable domain in full, with the rest retrieved from reference TRBV19 and TRBJ2-1, is DGGITQSPKYLFRKEGQNVTLSCEQNLNHDAMYWYRQDPGQGLRLIYYSQIVNDFQKGDIAEGYSVSREKKESFPLTVTSAQKNPTAFYLCASRNNNEQFFGPGTRLTVL.

The chain employs TRBV30 and TRBJ2-3; D unclear. The CDR3 runs 11 residues. CDR1 is GTSNPN, CDR2 SVGIG, per germline (reference sequence). Trimming pared 7 bases from V and 4 bases from J, leaving 9 bases between. CDR3 sequence reads: CAYLRADTQYF. The CDR3 coding sequence is TGTGCCTATTTACGGGCAGATACGCAGTATTTT.

This clone came up once. The chain recombines TRBV27 with TRBJ2-3; TRBD1 aligns across 9 bases. V was clipped by 1 base and J by 8 bases; unmatched bases: 13. The CDR3 consists of 17 residues. From germline, CDR1 is MNHEY and CDR2 SMNVEV (reference sequence). DNA of the CDR3: TGTGCCAGCAGTTTATTGTGGGACAGGGAACCCAAAGTTACGCAGTATTTT. This encodes CASSLLWDREPKVTQYF.

J is TRBJ1-2 and V is TRBV4-3, with D uncertain. This CDR3 comprises 14 residues. Trimming shortened V by 0 bases and J by 7 bases, and 12 bases separated the two germline ends. Germline assignment: CDR1 LGHNA and CDR2 YSLEER. The CDR3: CASSQDISGAGYTF. DNA of the CDR3: TGCGCCAGCAGCCAAGATATAAGCGGAGCTGGCTACACCTTC.

The chain couples TRBV5-3 to TRBJ1-2, with 7 nucleotides matching TRBD1. TRBV5-3 is an ORF; its function is uncertain. This CDR3 is built from 15 residues. After removal of 4 bases from V and 4 bases from J, the junction contained 10 bases not matched to a gene. DNA for the CDR3: TGTGCCAGAAGCCTCCGGACAGGTGAGCTCTATGGCTACACCTTC. This sequence encodes CARSLRTGELYGYTF.

The chain has TRBV30 and TRBJ2-3, with D uncertain. Per the germline V gene, CDR1 is GTSNPN and CDR2 is SVGIG (reference sequence). The CDR3 is 13 residues long. Trimming cost V 2 bases and J 5 bases, with 11 bases left between them. CDR3 nucleotide sequence: TGTGCCTGGAGTAGACTGGCGGTAGATACGCAGTATTTT. Its protein is CAWSRLAVDTQYF. Based on the CDR3 plus reference TRBV30 and TRBJ2-3, the full variable domain is SQTIHQWPATLVQPVGSPLSLECTVEGTSNPNLYWYRQAAGRGLQLLFYSVGIGQISSEVPQNLSASRPQDRQFILSSKKLLLSDSGFYLCAWSRLAVDTQYFGPGTRLTVL.

This clone has only a few counts. The chain couples TRBV5-1 to TRBJ2-2, with 7 bases identical to TRBD2. Germline values: CDR1 SGHRS, CDR2 YFSETQ. V was clipped by 4 bases and J by 5 bases; unmatched bases: 11. This CDR3 spans 16 amino acids. This CDR3 reads CASSVGLPFGTGELFF. The CDR3 bases are TGCGCCAGCAGCGTGGGACTACCCTTCGGGACCGGGGAGCTGTTTTTT.

The genes are TRBV20-1 and TRBJ2-1; 8 bases map to TRBD2. The germline gives CDR1 DFQATT, CDR2 SNEGSKA (reference sequence). The V gene end was trimmed by 7 bases and the J gene end by 10 bases; junction bases not matched to a gene: 6. The CDR3 has 11 amino acids. Here the CDR3 reads CSGGREVEQFF. CDR3 sequence (DNA): TGCAGTGGAGGGCGGGAGGTGGAGCAGTTCTTC.

The chain employs TRBV6-6 and TRBJ1-5, with D perhaps matching TRBD1 (5 bases). This CDR3 spans 12 amino acids. Trimming shortened V by 10 bases and J by 5 bases, and 12 bases separated the two germline ends. From germline, CDR1 is MNHNY and CDR2 SVGAGI (reference sequence). The CDR3 protein is CANPGMDQPQHF. CDR3 DNA: TGTGCCAACCCAGGGATGGATCAGCCCCAGCATTTT.

The gene calls are TRBV19 and TRBJ2-7, with D maybe TRBD1 (6 bases). The V and J ends lost 6 bases and 4 bases respectively, with 13 bases between them. The CDR3 is 13 amino acids. Germline CDR1 reads LNHDA; CDR2 reads SQIVND (reference sequence). The DNA for the CDR3 is TGTGCCAGTAGCCCAAGACAGGCTTACGAGCAGTACTTC. As protein: CASSPRQAYEQYF.

The chain joins TRBV9 to TRBJ2-1; TRBD2 aligns across 14 bases. J gave up 7 bases and V 5 bases, and 5 bases lay outside the gene matches. The germline gives CDR1 SGDLS, CDR2 YYNGEE. This CDR3 is built from 15 residues. The CDR3 sequence is CASRDGLAGGNEQFF. In DNA, the CDR3 is TGTGCCAGCAGAGATGGACTAGCGGGAGGAAATGAGCAGTTCTTC.

CDR3 bases: TGTGCCAGCAGTGACGGTTTGACAGGGGGCTCTGGAAACACCATATATTTT. Residues: CASSDGLTGGSGNTIYF. The chain recombines TRBV28 with TRBJ1-3; 9 positions match TRBD1. With V trimmed by 5 bases and J by 0 bases, 8 bases remained unmatched. The CDR3 covers 17 residues. Germline lookup yields CDR1 MDHEN and CDR2 SYDVKM.

V is TRBV7-3 and J is TRBJ1-2; 9 bases align to TRBD1. Germline V CDR1 and CDR2: SGHTA, FQGTGA. The CDR3 is 13 amino acids. The V and J ends lost 5 bases and 7 bases, in that order; junction bases with no gene match: 5. In DNA, the CDR3 is TGTGCCAGCAGCACTCGGACAGGGGCTGGCTACACCTTC. It translates to CASSTRTGAGYTF. The full variable domain, its missing parts supplied by reference TRBV7-3 and TRBJ1-2, is GAGVSQTPSNKVTEKGKYVELRCDPISGHTALYWYRQSLGQGPEFLIYFQGTGAADDSGLPNDRFFAVRPEGSVSTLKIQRTERGDSAVYLCASSTRTGAGYTFGSGTRLTVV.

The J gene is TRBJ2-2, the V gene TRBV2; 7 bases fit TRBD1. Trimming removed 10 bases from V and 8 bases from J; junction bases left unmatched: 4. The CDR3 has 11 amino acids. Germline values: CDR1 SNHLY, CDR2 FYNNEI. This chain's CDR3 is CATGGWGELFF. Written as DNA, the CDR3 is TGTGCCACAGGGGGTTGGGGGGAGCTGTTTTTT.

The V and J genes are TRBV25-1 and TRBJ1-5; D not certain. In germline, CDR1 is MGHDK, CDR2 SYGVNS. The V and J ends lost 1 base and 2 bases respectively, with 6 bases between them. This CDR3 comprises 14 residues. The CDR3 DNA follows: TGTGCCAGCAGTGAATGGGCCGGCAATCAGCCCCAGCATTTT. Translated, it gives CASSEWAGNQPQHF.